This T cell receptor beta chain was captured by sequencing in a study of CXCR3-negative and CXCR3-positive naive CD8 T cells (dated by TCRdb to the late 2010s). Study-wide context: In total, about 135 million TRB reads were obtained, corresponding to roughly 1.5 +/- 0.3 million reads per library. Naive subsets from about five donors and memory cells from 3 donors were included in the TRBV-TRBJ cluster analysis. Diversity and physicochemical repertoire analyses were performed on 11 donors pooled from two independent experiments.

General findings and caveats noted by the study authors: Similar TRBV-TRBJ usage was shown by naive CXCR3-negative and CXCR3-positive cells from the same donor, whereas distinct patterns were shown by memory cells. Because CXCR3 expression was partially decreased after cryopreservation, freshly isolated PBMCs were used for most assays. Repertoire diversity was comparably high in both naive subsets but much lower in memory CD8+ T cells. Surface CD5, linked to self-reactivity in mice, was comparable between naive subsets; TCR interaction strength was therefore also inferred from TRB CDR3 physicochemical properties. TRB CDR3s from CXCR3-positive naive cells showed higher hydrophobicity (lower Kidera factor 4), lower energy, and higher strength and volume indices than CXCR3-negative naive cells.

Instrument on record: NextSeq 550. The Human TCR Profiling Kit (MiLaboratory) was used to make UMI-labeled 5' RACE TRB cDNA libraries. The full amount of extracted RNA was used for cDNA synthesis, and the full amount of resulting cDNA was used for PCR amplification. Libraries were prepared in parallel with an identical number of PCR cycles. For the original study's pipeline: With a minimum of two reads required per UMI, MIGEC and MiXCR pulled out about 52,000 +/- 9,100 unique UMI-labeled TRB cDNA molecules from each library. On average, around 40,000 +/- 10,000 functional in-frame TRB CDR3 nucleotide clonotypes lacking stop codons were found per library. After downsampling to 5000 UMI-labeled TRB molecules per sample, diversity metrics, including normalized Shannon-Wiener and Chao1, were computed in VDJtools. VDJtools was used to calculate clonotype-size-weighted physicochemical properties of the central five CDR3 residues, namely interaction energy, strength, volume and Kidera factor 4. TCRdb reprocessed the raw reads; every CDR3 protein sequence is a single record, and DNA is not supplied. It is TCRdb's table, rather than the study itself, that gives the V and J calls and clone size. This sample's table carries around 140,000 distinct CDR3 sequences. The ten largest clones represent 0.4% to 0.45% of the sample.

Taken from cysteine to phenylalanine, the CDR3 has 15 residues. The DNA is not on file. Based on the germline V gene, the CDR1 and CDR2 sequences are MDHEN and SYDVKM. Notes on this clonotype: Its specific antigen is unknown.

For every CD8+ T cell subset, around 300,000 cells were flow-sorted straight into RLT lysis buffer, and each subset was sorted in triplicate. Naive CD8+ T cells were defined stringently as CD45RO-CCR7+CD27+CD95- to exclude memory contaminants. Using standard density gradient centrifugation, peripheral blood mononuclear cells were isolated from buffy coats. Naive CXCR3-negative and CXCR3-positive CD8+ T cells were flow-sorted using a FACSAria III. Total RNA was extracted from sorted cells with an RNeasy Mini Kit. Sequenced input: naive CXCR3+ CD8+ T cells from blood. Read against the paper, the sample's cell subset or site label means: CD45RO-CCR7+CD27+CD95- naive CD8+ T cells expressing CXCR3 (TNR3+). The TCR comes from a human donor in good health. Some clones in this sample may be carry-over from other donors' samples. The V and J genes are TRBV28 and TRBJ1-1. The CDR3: CAISELGGTYTEAFF.